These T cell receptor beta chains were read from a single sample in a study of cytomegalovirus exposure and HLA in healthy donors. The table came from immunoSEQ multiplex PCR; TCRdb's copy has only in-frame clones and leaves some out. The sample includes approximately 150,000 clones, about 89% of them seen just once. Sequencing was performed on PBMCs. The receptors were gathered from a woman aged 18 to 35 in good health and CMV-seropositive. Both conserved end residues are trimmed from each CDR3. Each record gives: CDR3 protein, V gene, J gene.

ASSPHGGGRAVNEQF	TRBV11-2	TRBJ2-1
ASSRTGGSTGYT	TRBV7-9	TRBJ1-2
ASSQEGLAGSMEDYEQY	TRBV4-2	TRBJ2-7
SARGQGSYEQY	TRBV29-1	TRBJ2-7
ASSQEAGLGTDTQY	TRBV4-2	TRBJ2-3
ASSPSSGGAREQY	TRBV6-5	TRBJ2-7
ASRQGAYEQY	TRBV10-2	TRBJ2-7
ASSTPTGWNEQY	TRBV19	TRBJ2-7
ASSSGLAGLSGGELF	TRBV5-1	TRBJ2-2
ASSFSPSYEQY	TRBV5-1	TRBJ2-7
ASSTGTGAYEQY	TRBV19	TRBJ2-7
ASSLGLARTGELF	TRBV5-1	TRBJ2-2
ASSQGTIGAGELF	TRBV4-2	TRBJ2-2